The 15 T cell receptor beta chains below come from one sample, sequenced in a study of CD8 T cells in ankylosing spondylitis. General study results and limits: It appeared that ankylosing spondylitis blood was characterized by a TCR beta motif of 8 or 9 highly homologous variants.

For these receptors, no antigen is known. MiXCR was run by TCRdb on the 5' RACE reads, yielding one entry per CDR3 protein. The table lists 450,000 to 550,000 distinct CDR3 sequences, less than 6% of them singletons. The sequenced material came from blood, either unsorted or a sorted T cell fraction (not recorded which). Receptor source: a male donor with ankylosing spondylitis.

This clonotype came up many times. V usage is TRBV5-1 and J usage is TRBJ1-1, with D possibly matching TRBD1 (6 bases). CDR3 length equals 13 residues. Trimming cost V 4 bases and J 13 bases, with 20 bases left between them. Germline V CDR1 and CDR2: SGHRS, YFSETQ. The CDR3 region is CASSQPTGTTLFF. The CDR3 coding sequence is TGCGCCAGCAGCCAGCCGACAGGAACCACCCTTTTCTTT.

This clonotype has a count of ten or more. The CDR3 here is CSASTVAGNTIYF. In DNA, the CDR3 is TGCAGTGCTAGCACGGTTGCTGGAAACACCATATATTTT. V is TRBV20-1 and J is TRBJ1-3; D uncertain. With 3 bases removed from V and 2 bases from J, the gap between germline ends came to 8 bases. The CDR3 extends over 13 amino acids. The germline V gene has CDR1 DFQATT and CDR2 SNEGSKA (reference sequence).

This clonotype was found many times. This chain uses TRBV12-3 or TRBV12-4 with TRBJ1-1; D unclear. The CDR3 extends over 11 amino acids. The germline V and J ends were trimmed by 5 bases and 3 bases, with 4 bases remaining between them. CDR3 DNA sequence: TGTGCCAGCAGTCGATACACTGAAGCTTTCTTT. Residues: CASSRYTEAFF.

The V call is TRBV9, the J call TRBJ2-2; no reliable D call. Germline V gene lookup returns CDR1 SGDLS and CDR2 YYNGEE. There are 12 residues in the CDR3. Trimming removed 2 bases at V and 10 bases at J, with 9 bases between. The CDR3 DNA is TGTGCCAGCAGCGTGGCCGGCCCGGAGCTGTTTTTT. It codes for CASSVAGPELFF. Full variable domain (missing parts from reference TRBV9 and TRBJ2-2): DSGVTQTPKHLITATGQRVTLRCSPRSGDLSVYWYQQSLDQGLQFLIQYYNGEERAKGNILERFSAQQFPDLHSELNLSSLELGDSALYFCASSVAGPELFFGEGSRLTVL.

The V gene is TRBV2, the J gene TRBJ2-5; D possibly corresponds to TRBD2 (6 bases). This CDR3 region has 14 residues. The germline V gene has CDR1 SNHLY and CDR2 FYNNEI. V was pared by 4 bases and J by 5 bases, with 14 bases between. CDR3 loop: CASSVLTSSETQYF. CDR3 nucleotide sequence: TGTGCCAGCAGTGTTCTAACTAGCTCTGAGACCCAGTACTTC.

Many counts were recorded for this clonotype. This chain links TRBV6-5 with TRBJ2-4, with a possible D match to TRBD1 (6 bases). CDR3 size: 17 residues. V was pared by 0 bases and J by 2 bases, with 14 bases between. Germline assignment: CDR1 MNHEY and CDR2 SVGAGI. The CDR3 spells CASSYSPAGDTKNIQYF. As DNA, the CDR3 is TGTGCCAGCAGTTACTCTCCGGCAGGGGATACCAAAAACATTCAGTACTTC.

This clonotype occurred many times. This rearrangement joins TRBV5-1 to TRBJ1-2, with a possible D match to TRBD1 (6 bases). The CDR3 loop spans 14 amino acids. Per germline, CDR1 SGHRS and CDR2 YFSETQ. The germline V and J ends were trimmed by 4 bases and 4 bases, with 14 bases remaining between them. For the CDR3, the DNA is TGCGCCAGCAGCCCACAGGGACCGAGCTATGGCTACACCTTC. Its translation: CASSPQGPSYGYTF.

The V call is TRBV7-3, the J call TRBJ2-3; 8 bases map to TRBD1. V shed 3 bases, J shed 4 bases, and the junction held 6 bases outside the gene matches. This CDR3 region has 15 residues. Germline V lookup: CDR1 SGHTA, CDR2 FQGTGA. The CDR3 DNA reads as TGTGCCAGCAGCTTCAGGGGGCGCAAGGCAGATACGCAGTATTTT. This sequence encodes CASSFRGRKADTQYF.

The chain recombines TRBV7-9 with TRBJ2-1; no clear D. Germline CDR1 SEHNR, CDR2 FQNEAQ (reference sequence). Trimming removed 5 bases at V and 8 bases at J, with 10 bases between. The CDR3 loop spans 12 amino acids. The CDR3 loop reads CASSKSSHEQFF. The CDR3 bases are TGTGCCAGCAGCAAGTCGTCCCATGAGCAGTTCTTC.

This clonotype occurred a few times. Written as DNA, the CDR3 is TGTGCCAGCAGCCAAGTAGGGGGCAAATCGTCTGGGGCCAACGTCCTGACTTTC. It translates to CASSQVGGKSSGANVLTF. The rearrangement joins TRBV3-1 to TRBJ2-6, with TRBD1 matching over 7 bases. The germline gives CDR1 LGHDT, CDR2 YNNKEL (reference sequence). The CDR3 totals 18 residues. With 1 base clipped from V and 1 base from J, the junction kept 7 bases outside the gene matches.

This clonotype appeared many times. This sequence joins TRBV7-2 and TRBJ2-7, with TRBD1 as a possible D gene (6 bases). This CDR3 has 12 amino acids. CDR1 is SGHTA and CDR2 is FQGNSA in the germline V gene. Between the trimmed V and J ends, which lost 4 bases and 6 bases, there was a span of 10 bases. The CDR3 is CASSYRVGEQYF. The CDR3 DNA reads as TGTGCCAGCAGCTACAGGGTTGGCGAGCAGTACTTC.

This clonotype was detected ten times or more. The V and J genes are TRBV11-2 and TRBJ2-2; the D gene is possibly TRBD1 (5 bases). From germline, CDR1 is SGHAT and CDR2 FQNNGV. V was pared by 5 bases and J by 4 bases, with 20 bases between. The CDR3 sequence is 17 residues long. As DNA, the CDR3 is TGTGCCAGCAGCCCACAGCGAGGCAGGGCTGGCACCGGGGAGCTGTTTTTT. Its translation is CASSPQRGRAGTGELFF.

This clonotype was seen repeatedly, ten times or more. This chain links TRBV20-1 with TRBJ2-1, with D possibly matching TRBD2 (5 bases). V lost 6 bases and J lost 6, with 12 bases in between. Germline assignment: CDR1 DFQATT and CDR2 SNEGSKA (reference sequence). This CDR3 region has 12 residues. The CDR3 nucleotides are TGCAGTGCAGTTGGGAGAGGCAATGAGCAGTTCTTC. Residues: CSAVGRGNEQFF.

In this sample, this clonotype turned up many times. V and J are TRBV20-1 and TRBJ2-7; 8 positions agree with TRBD2. The CDR3 totals 15 residues. Trimming cost V 0 bases and J 6 bases; bases outside gene matches: 10. The V gene's germline CDR1 is DFQATT and CDR2 SNEGSKA (reference sequence). The CDR3 loop is CSARDSGRAFLEQYF. The CDR3 DNA sequence: TGCAGTGCTAGAGATTCCGGGAGGGCCTTCCTCGAGCAGTACTTC.

This clonotype has at least ten counts. The gene calls are TRBV6-2 or TRBV6-3 and TRBJ2-1; 7 bases agree with TRBD2. V dropped 6 bases and J dropped 3; count of bases not matched to a gene: 8. The V gene's germline CDR1 is MNHEY and CDR2 SVGEGT. The CDR3 has 15 residues. As DNA, the CDR3 is TGTGCCAGCAGCCGTCTTCCTAGCGGCTACAATGAGCAGTTCTTC. Translation gives CASSRLPSGYNEQFF.